This T cell receptor (beta chain) was sequenced in a study of T cell changes during pregnancy in multiple sclerosis. The V and J ends lost 6 bases and 2 bases, in that order; junction bases with no gene match: 9. Germline CDR1 SQVTM, CDR2 ANQGSEA. The CDR3 is 14 residues long. Assay used: immunoSEQ multiplex PCR; TCRdb lists only in-frame clones, some missing. This sample has about 76,000 clones, with about 95% found just once. The specimen was peripheral blood, collected in the third trimester of pregnancy. The clonotype comes from a female donor with multiple sclerosis, enrolled in a pregnancy study. This sequence joins TRBV29-1 and TRBJ1-2, with TRBD1 matching 7 bases. Written as DNA, the CDR3 is TGCAGCGTGGGGGGACAGTCTTTAAACTATGGCTACACCTTC. Protein sequence: CSVGGQSLNYGYTF. The full variable domain, its missing parts supplied by reference TRBV29-1 and TRBJ1-2, is SAVISQKPSRDICQRGTSLTIQCQVDSQVTMMFWYRQQPGQSLTLIATANQGSEATYESGFVIDKFPISRPNLTFSTLTVSNMSPEDSSIYLCSVGGQSLNYGYTFGSGTRLTVV.